Below, 2 T cell receptor beta chains from the same sample are listed, as sequenced in a study of regulatory T cells in long-lasting Graves disease. The authors built TCR beta libraries using iRepertoire HTBI primers and Arm-PCR of CDR3 regions. Via MiXCR, TCRdb re-called the multiplex PCR reads, giving one row per CDR3 protein. The data contain hundreds of thousands of distinct CDR3 sequences, roughly a sixth of them seen just once; the ten biggest clones take up 30%. The time point was: newly diagnosed GD, antithyroid drugs for less than 3 months. Extracted RNA from PBMCs served as the source of the TCR library. These data also formed part of another study, on T cells in Graves' hyperthyroidism and ophthalmopathy.

The source was peripheral blood mononuclear cells (PBMCs), collected at new diagnosis, from a patient treated with antithyroid drugs. The receptors come from a man aged 40-55 years with Graves disease.

This clonotype has only a few counts. CDR3 in amino acids: CASSTKGGTGSTGELFF. The CDR3 DNA reads TGTGCCAGCAGCACAAAAGGGGGGACAGGGTCGACCGGGGAGCTGTTTTTT. The rearrangement links TRBV7-3 to TRBJ2-2; TRBD1 aligns across 9 bases. CDR3 length: 17 amino acids. The V and J ends lost 5 bases and 5 bases, in that order; junction bases with no gene match: 12. Germline V gene data show CDR1 as SGHTA and CDR2 as FQGTGA.

This clonotype was detected many times. The genes are TRBV20-1 and TRBJ2-3; the D gene is possibly TRBD2 (7 bases). The ends were cut back, 2 bases at V and 0 bases at J, with 15 bases in the middle. The germline gives CDR1 DFQATT, CDR2 SNEGSKA (reference sequence). The CDR3 spans 16 residues. As DNA, the CDR3 is TGCAGTGCTAGATACTTGGCGGGGGCTAGCACAGATACGCAGTATTTT. Its translation is CSARYLAGASTDTQYF.